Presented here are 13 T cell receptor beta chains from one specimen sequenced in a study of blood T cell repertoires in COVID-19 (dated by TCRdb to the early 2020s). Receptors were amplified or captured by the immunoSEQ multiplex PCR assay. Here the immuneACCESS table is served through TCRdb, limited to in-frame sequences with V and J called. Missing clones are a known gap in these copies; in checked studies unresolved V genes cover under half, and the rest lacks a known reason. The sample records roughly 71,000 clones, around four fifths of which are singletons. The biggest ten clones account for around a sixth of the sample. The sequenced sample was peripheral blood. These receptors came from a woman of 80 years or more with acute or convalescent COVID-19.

The CDR3 here is CAWRGTRVEQFF. The CDR3 DNA sequence: TGTGCCTGGAGGGGGACTAGGGTAGAGCAGTTCTTC. The chain combines TRBV30 with TRBJ2-1; 8 bases agree with TRBD2. Germline CDR1 GTSNPN, CDR2 SVGIG (reference sequence). V was clipped by 3 bases and J by 10 bases; unmatched bases: 5. The length of the CDR3 is 12 residues.

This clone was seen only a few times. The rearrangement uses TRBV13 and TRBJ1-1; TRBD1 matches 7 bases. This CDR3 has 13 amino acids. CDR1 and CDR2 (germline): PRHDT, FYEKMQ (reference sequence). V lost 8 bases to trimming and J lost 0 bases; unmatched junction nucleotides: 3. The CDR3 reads CASGRGMNTEAFF. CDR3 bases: TGTGCCAGCGGCAGGGGGATGAACACTGAAGCTTTCTTT.

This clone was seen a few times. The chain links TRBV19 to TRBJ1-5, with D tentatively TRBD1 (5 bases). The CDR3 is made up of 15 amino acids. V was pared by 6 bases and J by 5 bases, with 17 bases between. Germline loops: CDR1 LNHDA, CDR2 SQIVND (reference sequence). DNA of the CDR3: TGTGCCAGTAGCCGCGGGACTCAGGGAGATCAGCCCCAGCATTTT. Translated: CASSRGTQGDQPQHF.

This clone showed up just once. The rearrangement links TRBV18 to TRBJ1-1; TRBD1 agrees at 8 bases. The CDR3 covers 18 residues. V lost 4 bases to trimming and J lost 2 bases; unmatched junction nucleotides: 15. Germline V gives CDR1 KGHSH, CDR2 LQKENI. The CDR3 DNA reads TGTGCCAGCTCACTAGTAGAGACCGGGACAGGAAGAAACACTGAAGCTTTCTTT. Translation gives CASSLVETGTGRNTEAFF.

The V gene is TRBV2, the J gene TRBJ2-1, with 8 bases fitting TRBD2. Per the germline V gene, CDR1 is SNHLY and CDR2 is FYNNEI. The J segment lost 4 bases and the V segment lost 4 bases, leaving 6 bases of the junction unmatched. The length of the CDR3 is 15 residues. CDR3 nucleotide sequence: TGTGCCAGCAGTGCCAGCGGGGGTTCTTACAATGAGCAGTTCTTC. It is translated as CASSASGGSYNEQFF. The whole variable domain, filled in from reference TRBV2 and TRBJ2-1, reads EPEVTQTPSHQVTQMGQEVILRCVPISNHLYFYWYRQILGQKVEFLVSFYNNEISEKSEIFDDQFSVERPDGSNFTLKIRSTKLEDSAMYFCASSASGGSYNEQFFGPGTRLTVL.

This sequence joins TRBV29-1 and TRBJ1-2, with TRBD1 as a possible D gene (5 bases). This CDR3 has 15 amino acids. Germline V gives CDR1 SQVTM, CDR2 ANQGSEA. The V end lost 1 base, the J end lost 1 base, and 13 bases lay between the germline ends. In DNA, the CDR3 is TGCAGCGTTGAAGGAGACAGATTTGGTAACTATGGCTACACCTTC. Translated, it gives CSVEGDRFGNYGYTF.

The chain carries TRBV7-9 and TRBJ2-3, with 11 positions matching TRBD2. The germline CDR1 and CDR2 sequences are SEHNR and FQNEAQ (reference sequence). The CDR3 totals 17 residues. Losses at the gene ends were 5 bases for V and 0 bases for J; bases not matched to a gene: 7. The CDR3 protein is CASSRYLAGGSTDTQYF. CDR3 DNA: TGTGCCAGCAGCCGTTATTTAGCGGGAGGGAGCACAGATACGCAGTATTTT. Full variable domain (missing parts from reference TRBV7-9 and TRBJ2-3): DTGVSQNPRHKITKRGQNVTFRCDPISEHNRLYWYRQTLGQGPEFLTYFQNEAQLEKSRLLSDRFSAERPKGSFSTLEIQRTEQGDSAMYLCASSRYLAGGSTDTQYFGPGTRLTVL.

CDR3 protein: CASSLQLGQGEVYGYTF. DNA for the CDR3: TGTGCCAGCAGCCTACAGCTTGGACAGGGTGAGGTCTATGGCTACACCTTC. V and J are TRBV7-6 and TRBJ1-2; TRBD1 agrees at 8 bases. The CDR3 runs to 17 residues. The V and J ends lost 5 bases and 4 bases, in that order; junction bases with no gene match: 15. Germline CDR1 is SGHVS and CDR2 is FNYEAQ.

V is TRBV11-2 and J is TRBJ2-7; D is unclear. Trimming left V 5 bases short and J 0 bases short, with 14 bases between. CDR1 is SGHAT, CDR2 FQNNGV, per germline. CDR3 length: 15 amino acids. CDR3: CASSPPLGISYEQYF. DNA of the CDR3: TGTGCCAGCAGCCCCCCATTGGGCATCTCCTACGAGCAGTACTTC.

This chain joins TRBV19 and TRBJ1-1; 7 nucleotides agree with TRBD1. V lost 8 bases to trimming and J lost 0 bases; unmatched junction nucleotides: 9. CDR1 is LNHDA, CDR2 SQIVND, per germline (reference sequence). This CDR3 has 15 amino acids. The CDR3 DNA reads TGTGCCAGTCGACAGGGTCCCACCTTGAACACTGAAGCTTTCTTT. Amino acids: CASRQGPTLNTEAFF.

The CDR3 loop reads CASSQSTGGNQPQHF. CDR3 coding DNA: TGTGCCAGCAGCCAATCCACCGGGGGCAATCAGCCCCAGCATTTT. This chain connects TRBV16 to TRBJ1-5; no clear D gene. Between the trimmed V and J ends, which lost 0 bases and 2 bases, there was a span of 8 bases. The CDR3 is 15 amino acids. Germline V CDR1 and CDR2: KGHSY, FQNENV.

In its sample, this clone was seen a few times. The CDR3 loop reads CASSPLQGAGYGYTF. DNA for the CDR3: TGTGCCAGCAGCCCCTTACAGGGGGCCGGCTATGGCTACACCTTC. The chain has TRBV3-1 (or the pseudogene TRBV3-2) and TRBJ1-2; 9 bases agree with TRBD1. Germline CDR1 is LGHDT and CDR2 is YNNKEL (reference sequence). The CDR3 spans 15 residues. With V trimmed by 4 bases and J by 4 bases, 7 bases remained unmatched.

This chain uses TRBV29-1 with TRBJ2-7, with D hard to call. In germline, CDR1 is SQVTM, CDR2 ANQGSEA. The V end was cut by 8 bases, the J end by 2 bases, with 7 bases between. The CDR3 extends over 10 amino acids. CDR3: CSLGAYEQYF. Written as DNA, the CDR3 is TGCAGCCTTGGCGCCTACGAGCAGTACTTC.